This paragraph covers one T cell receptor beta chain sequence. Its specificity is not known. Assay used: immunoSEQ multiplex PCR; TCRdb lists only in-frame clones, some missing. Of some 2,400,000 clones in the sample, around 95% are singletons; the top ten hold approximately 0.13%. This record comes from a study of shared clonotypes between healthy human individuals. Study-wide results and limits: Naive CD4 clonotypes were shared across a handful of donors at around 5%.

In germline, CDR1 is SGHDN, CDR2 FVKESK. V was clipped by 4 bases and J by 14 bases; unmatched bases: 8. The CDR3 consists of 15 residues. Sequences were obtained from naive CD4+ T cells sorted from blood. The subset denotes: CD45RA+ positively selected. The rearrangement joins TRBV14 to TRBJ2-1; 16 nucleotides match TRBD2. The receptor was derived from a man younger than 35 in good health. The DNA of the CDR3 is TGTGCCAGCAGCCCGGGACTAGCGGGAGGGCCGGAGAAGTTCTTC. Translation: CASSPGLAGGPEKFF.